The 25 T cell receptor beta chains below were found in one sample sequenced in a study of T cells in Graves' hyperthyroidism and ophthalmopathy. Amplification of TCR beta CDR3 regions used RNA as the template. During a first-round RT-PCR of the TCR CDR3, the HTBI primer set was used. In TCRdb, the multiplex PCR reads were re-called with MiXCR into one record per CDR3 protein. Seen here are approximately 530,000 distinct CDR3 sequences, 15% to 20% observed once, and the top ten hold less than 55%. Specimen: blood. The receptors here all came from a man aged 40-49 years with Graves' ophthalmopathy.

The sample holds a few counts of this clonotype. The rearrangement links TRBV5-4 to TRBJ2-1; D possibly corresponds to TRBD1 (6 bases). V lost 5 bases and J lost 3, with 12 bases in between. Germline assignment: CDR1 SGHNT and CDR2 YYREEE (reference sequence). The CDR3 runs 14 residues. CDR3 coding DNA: TGTGCCAGCAGTTCTAGGGACAACTACAATGAGCAGTTCTTC. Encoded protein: CASSSRDNYNEQFF.

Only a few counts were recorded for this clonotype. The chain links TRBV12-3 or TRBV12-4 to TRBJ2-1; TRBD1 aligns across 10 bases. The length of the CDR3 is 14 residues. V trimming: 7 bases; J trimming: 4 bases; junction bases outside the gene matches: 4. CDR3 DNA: TGTGCCAGCACGGGACAGGGGCCTTACAATGAGCAGTTCTTC. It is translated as CASTGQGPYNEQFF.

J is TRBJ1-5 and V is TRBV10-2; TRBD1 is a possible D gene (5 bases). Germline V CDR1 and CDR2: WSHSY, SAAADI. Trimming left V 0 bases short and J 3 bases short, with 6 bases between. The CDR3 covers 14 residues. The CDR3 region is CASSESGVNQPQHF. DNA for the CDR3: TGCGCCAGCAGTGAGTCAGGGGTCAATCAGCCCCAGCATTTT.

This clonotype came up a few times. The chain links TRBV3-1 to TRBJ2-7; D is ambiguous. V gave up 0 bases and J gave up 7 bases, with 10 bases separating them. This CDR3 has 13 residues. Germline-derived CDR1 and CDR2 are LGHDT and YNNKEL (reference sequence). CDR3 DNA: TGTGCCAGCAGCCAAGATCCTGCGAGGGAGCAGTACTTC. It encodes CASSQDPAREQYF.

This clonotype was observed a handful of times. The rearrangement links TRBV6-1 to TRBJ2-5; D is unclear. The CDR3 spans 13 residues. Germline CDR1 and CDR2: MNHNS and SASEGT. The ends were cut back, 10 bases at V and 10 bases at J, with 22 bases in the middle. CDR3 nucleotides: TGTGCCACCCCTGGAACAGCCCCGACCAGCCAGTACTTC. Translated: CATPGTAPTSQYF.

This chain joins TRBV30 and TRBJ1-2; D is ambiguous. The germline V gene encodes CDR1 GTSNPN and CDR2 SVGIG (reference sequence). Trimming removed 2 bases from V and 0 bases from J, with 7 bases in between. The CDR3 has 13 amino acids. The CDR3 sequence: CAWSQLANYGYTF. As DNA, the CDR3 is TGTGCCTGGAGTCAACTAGCTAACTATGGCTACACCTTC.

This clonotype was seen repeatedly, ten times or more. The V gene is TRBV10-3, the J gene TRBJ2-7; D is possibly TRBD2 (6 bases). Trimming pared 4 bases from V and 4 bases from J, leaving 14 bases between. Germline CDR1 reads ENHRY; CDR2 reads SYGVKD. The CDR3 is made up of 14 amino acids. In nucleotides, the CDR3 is TGTGCCATCAGTGCCGTGACTAGTAAATACGAGCAGTACTTC. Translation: CAISAVTSKYEQYF.

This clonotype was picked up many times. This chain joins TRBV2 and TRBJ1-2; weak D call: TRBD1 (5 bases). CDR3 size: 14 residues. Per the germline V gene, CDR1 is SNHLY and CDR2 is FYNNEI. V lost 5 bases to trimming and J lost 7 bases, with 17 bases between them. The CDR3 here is CASSSDRETGGYTF. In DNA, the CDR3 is TGTGCCAGCAGTTCAGACAGAGAAACTGGTGGCTACACCTTC. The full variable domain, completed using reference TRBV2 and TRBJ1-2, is EPEVTQTPSHQVTQMGQEVILRCVPISNHLYFYWYRQILGQKVEFLVSFYNNEISEKSEIFDDQFSVERPDGSNFTLKIRSTKLEDSAMYFCASSSDRETGGYTFGSGTRLTVV.

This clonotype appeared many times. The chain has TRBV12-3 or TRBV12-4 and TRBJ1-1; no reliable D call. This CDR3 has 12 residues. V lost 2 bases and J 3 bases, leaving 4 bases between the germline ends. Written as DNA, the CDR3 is TGTGCCAGCAGTTTACAGGACACTGAAGCTTTCTTT. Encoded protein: CASSLQDTEAFF.

In nucleotides, the CDR3 is TGTGCCAGTAGTATAGACACAACGGACAGGGCGTTTGAAGCTTTCTTT. Residues: CASSIDTTDRAFEAFF. The J gene is TRBJ1-1, the V gene TRBV19; 8 bases fit TRBD1. The germline V gene has CDR1 LNHDA and CDR2 SQIVND (reference sequence). V lost 0 bases to trimming and J lost 7 bases; unmatched junction nucleotides: 10. The CDR3 spans 16 residues.

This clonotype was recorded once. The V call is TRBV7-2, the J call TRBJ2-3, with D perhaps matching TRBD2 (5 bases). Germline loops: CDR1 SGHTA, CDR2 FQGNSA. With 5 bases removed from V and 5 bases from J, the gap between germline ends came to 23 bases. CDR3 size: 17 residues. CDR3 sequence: CASSSASRVSRRDTQYF. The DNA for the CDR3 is TGTGCCAGCAGCAGCGCTAGCCGGGTCTCAAGGCGAGATACGCAGTATTTT.

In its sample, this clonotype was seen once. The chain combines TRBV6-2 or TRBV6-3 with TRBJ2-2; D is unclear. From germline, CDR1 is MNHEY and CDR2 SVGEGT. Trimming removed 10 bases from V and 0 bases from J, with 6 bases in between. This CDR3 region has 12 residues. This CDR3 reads CATTPNTGELFF. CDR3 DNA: TGTGCCACGACTCCGAACACCGGGGAGCTGTTTTTT.

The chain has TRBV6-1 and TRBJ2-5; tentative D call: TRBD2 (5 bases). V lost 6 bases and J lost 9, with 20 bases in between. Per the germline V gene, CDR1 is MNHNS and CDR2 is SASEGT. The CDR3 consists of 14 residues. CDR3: CASRSTRTDRAQYF. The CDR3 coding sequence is TGTGCCAGCAGATCCACCAGGACTGATAGGGCCCAGTACTTC.

The CDR3 reads CSATPVGSYGYTF. The CDR3 nucleotides are TGCAGTGCTACACCCGTCGGGTCCTATGGCTACACCTTC. This rearrangement joins TRBV20-1 to TRBJ1-2; D gene ambiguous. The germline V and J ends were trimmed by 4 bases and 4 bases, with 13 bases remaining between them. The V gene's germline CDR1 is DFQATT and CDR2 SNEGSKA (reference sequence). The CDR3 has 13 amino acids.

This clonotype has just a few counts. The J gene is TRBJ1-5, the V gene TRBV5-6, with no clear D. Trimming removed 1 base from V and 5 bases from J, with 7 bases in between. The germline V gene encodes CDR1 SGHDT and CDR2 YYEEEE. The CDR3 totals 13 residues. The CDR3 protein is CASSLTPYQPQHF. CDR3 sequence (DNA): TGTGCCAGCAGCTTGACTCCATATCAGCCCCAGCATTTT.

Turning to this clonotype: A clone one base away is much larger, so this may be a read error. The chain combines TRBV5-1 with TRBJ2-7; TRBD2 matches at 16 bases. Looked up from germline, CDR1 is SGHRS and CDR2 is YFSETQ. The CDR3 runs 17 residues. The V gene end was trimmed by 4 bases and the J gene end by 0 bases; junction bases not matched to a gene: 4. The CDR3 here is CASSRGLAGGTSYEQYF. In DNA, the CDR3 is TGCGCCAGCAGCCGGGGACTAGCGGGAGGGACCTCCTACGAGCAGTACTTC.

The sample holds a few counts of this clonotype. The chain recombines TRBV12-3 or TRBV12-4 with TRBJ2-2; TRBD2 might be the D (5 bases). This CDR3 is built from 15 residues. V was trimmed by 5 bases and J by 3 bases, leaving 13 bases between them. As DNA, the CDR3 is TGTGCCAGCAGTCGCGGGCCAGCCGACACCGGGGAGCTGTTTTTT. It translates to CASSRGPADTGELFF.

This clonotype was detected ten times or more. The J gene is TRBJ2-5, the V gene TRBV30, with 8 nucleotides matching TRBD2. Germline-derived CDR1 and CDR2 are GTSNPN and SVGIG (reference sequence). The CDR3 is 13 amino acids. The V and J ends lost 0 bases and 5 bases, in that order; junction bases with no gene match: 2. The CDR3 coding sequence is TGTGCCTGGAGTGTGGGCGGGAGGGAGACCCAGTACTTC. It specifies CAWSVGGRETQYF.

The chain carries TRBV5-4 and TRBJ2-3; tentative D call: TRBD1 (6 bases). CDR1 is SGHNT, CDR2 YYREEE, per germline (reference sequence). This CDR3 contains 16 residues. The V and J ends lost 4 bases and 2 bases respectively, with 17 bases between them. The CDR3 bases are TGTGCCAGCAGCAAACAGGGTGATCCCACCACAGATACGCAGTATTTT. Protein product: CASSKQGDPTTDTQYF.

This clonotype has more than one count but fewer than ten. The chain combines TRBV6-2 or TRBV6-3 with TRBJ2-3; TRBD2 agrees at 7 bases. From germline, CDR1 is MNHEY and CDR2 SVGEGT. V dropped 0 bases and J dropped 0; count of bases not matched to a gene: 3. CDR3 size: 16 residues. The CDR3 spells CASSYSWTSSTDTQYF. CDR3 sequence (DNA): TGTGCCAGCAGTTACTCTTGGACTAGTAGCACAGATACGCAGTATTTT.

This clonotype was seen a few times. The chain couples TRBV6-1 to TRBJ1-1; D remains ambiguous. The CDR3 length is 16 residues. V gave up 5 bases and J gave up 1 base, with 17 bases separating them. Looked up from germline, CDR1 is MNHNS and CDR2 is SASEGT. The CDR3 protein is CASSSGFRSRNTEAFF. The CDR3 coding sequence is TGTGCCAGCAGTTCCGGTTTTCGGAGCAGGAACACTGAAGCTTTCTTT.

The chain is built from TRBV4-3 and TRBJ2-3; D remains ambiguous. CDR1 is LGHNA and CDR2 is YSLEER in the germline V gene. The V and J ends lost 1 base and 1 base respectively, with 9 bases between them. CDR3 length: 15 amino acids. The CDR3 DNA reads TGCGCCAGCAGCCAAGCCCACGGTGGCACAGATACGCAGTATTTT. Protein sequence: CASSQAHGGTDTQYF.

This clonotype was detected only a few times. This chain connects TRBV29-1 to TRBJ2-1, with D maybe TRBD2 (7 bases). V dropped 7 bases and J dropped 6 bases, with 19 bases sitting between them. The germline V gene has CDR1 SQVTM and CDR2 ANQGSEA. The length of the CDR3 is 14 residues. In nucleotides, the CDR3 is TGCAGCGGGGAAGGGGGGGGAGCAACCAATGAGCAGTTCTTC. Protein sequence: CSGEGGGATNEQFF.

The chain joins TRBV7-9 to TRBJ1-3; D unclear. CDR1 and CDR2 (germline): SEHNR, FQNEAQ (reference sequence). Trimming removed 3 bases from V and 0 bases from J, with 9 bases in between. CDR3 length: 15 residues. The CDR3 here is CASSFVRSSGNTIYF. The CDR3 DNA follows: TGTGCCAGCAGCTTTGTCCGGAGCTCTGGAAACACCATATATTTT.

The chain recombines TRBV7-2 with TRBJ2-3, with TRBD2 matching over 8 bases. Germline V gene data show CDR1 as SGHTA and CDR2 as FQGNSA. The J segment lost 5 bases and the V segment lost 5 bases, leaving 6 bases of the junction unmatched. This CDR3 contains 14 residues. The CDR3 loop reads CASSPRAGGDTQYF. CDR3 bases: TGTGCCAGCAGCCCACGGGCGGGAGGAGATACGCAGTATTTT.